This T cell receptor beta chain derives from a study of regulatory T cells in long-lasting Graves disease. General study results and limits: There was favoring of TRBV28, TRBJ1-2 and TRBJ2-5 in persistent disease. Not thyroid tissue but only peripheral blood was studied.

This clonotype has just a few counts. Antigen unknown. The junction does not match germline at one end; this may be a read error. Germline values: CDR1 SGDLS, CDR2 YYNGEE. The CDR3 loop spans 14 amino acids. Time point noted: newly diagnosed GD, antithyroid drugs for less than 3 months. Construction of the TCR library relied on RNA isolated from PBMCs. Construction of TCR beta libraries relied on iRepertoire HTBI primers and on Arm-PCR targeting CDR3 regions. Via MiXCR, TCRdb re-called the multiplex PCR reads, giving one row per CDR3 protein. Here the sample spans about 440,000 distinct CDR3 sequences, under 15% being singletons. This sample also appeared in a second study, on T cells in Graves' hyperthyroidism and ophthalmopathy.

The sample in question was peripheral blood mononuclear cells (PBMCs), obtained at new diagnosis, from a patient treated with antithyroid drugs. This TCR derives from a woman in her twenties or thirties with Graves disease. The chain employs TRBV9 and TRBJ1-2; no reliable D call. CDR3 residues: CASSVADFNYSYTF. The CDR3 coding sequence is TGTGCCAGCAGCGTTGCAGATTTTAACTATAGCTACACCTTC.